This TCR beta chain was documented in a study of CD8 T cells in Susac syndrome. Controls were healthy donors (matched for age and sex). The TEMRA cells underwent FACS enrichment, while the CD8+ and CD4+ T cells underwent negative isolation. Random hexamers were used to reverse transcribe the RNA input (about 0.5 to 1 ug). Amplification of the TCR beta CDR3 was carried out by immunoSEQ multiplex PCR, which spanned a total of 54 Vbeta and 13 Jbeta segments. TCRdb recomputed calls from the immunoSEQ multiplex PCR reads with MiXCR, one row per CDR3 protein. Among fewer than 250,000 distinct CDR3 sequences listed, roughly 92% were seen once. Whole-study results and caveats: Regarding the TCR sequencing and HLA analysis, the study admitted that a relatively small number of individuals were involved.

About this clonotype: As yet, its antigen is unknown.

Material for sequencing was CD4+ T cells from PBMCs. This clonotype was obtained from a human donor in good health.

The CDR3 region is CASSHPRDTIYF. In DNA, the CDR3 is TGTGCCAGCAGCCACCCTAGGGACACCATATATTTT. This sequence joins TRBV3-1 and TRBJ1-3, with no clear D. The CDR3 is 12 residues long. Germline CDR1 LGHDT, CDR2 YNNKEL (reference sequence). The germline V and J ends were trimmed by 3 bases and 8 bases, with 8 bases remaining between them.